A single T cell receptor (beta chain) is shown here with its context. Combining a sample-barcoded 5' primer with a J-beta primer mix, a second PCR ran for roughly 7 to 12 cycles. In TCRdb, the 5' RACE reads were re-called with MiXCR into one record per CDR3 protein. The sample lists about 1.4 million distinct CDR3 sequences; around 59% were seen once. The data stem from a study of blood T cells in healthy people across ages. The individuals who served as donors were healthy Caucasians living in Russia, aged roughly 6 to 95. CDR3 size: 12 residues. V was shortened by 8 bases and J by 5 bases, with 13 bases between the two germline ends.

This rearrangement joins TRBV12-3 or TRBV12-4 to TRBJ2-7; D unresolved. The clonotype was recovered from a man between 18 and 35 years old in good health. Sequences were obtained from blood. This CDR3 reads CASGWRADEQYF. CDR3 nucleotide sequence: TGTGCCAGCGGTTGGAGAGCAGACGAGCAGTACTTC.